A selection of T cell receptor beta chains follows, all from one sample in a study of blood T cell repertoires in COVID-19. The assay was immunoSEQ multiplex PCR, and TCRdb's table has in-frame clones only and misses some. This table holds approximately 260,000 clones, under 90% found once. The sample was peripheral blood. The origin of the receptors is a man between 45 and 60 years old with acute or convalescent COVID-19. The CDR3 runs from the conserved cysteine through the conserved F or W. A D gene is named only where the DNA matches it firmly. Size values are once, few and many counts, or a class for expanded clones, and some rows have none.

j_call d_call v_call clone_size cdr3_nt cdr3_aa
TRBJ1-5 TRBD1 TRBV28 NA TGTGCCATCGGGACAGGGGGCAGCGGCAATCAGCCCCAGCATTTT CAIGTGGSGNQPQHF
TRBJ2-2 NA TRBV13 NA TGTGCCAGCAGCTTAAGTCCCCTCGGGACCGGGGAGCTGTTTTTT CASSLSPLGTGELFF
TRBJ1-1 NA TRBV10-1 once TGCGCCAGCACTGGGACAGAAGCTTTCTTT CASTGTEAFF
TRBJ1-1 TRBD1 TRBV16 NA TGTGCCAGCAGCACCACAGGGGGGGCGGCTTTCTTT CASSTTGGAAFF
TRBJ2-2 TRBD1 TRBV2 NA TGTGCCAGCAGCTTGACAGGGGGGACCGGGGAGCTGTTTTTT CASSLTGGTGELFF
TRBJ1-2 TRBD1 TRBV7-3 NA TGTGCCAGCAGCTTTCAGGACAGGGGGGGCTACACCTTC CASSFQDRGGYTF
TRBJ2-7 TRBD1 TRBV6-5 NA TGTGCCAGCAGTTACTCTGGGACAGGCCCCTACGAGCAGTACTTC CASSYSGTGPYEQYF
TRBJ2-1 TRBD2 TRBV7-8 NA TGTGCCAGCAGTTGGGGGGGAGGGAGTGAGCAGTTCTTC CASSWGGGSEQFF
TRBJ2-5 TRBD1 TRBV5-1 NA TGCGCCAGCAGCTTGGTCAGTGGACAGGGGGCAGGGGAGACCCAGTACTTC CASSLVSGQGAGETQYF
TRBJ2-3 TRBD2 TRBV27 NA TGTGCCAGCAGCCCCATCCGGGGGGAATACACAGATACGCAGTATTTT CASSPIRGEYTDTQYF
TRBJ2-7 NA TRBV19 NA TGTGCCAGCTCTATGGCAGGCTCCTACGAGCAGTACTTC CASSMAGSYEQYF
TRBJ1-5 NA TRBV10-3 NA TGTGCCATCAGTGAGTCTTCCACCCAAGACAGTAGCAATCAGCCCCAGCATTTT CAISESSTQDSSNQPQHF
TRBJ2-6 NA TRBV5-4 NA TGTGCCAGCAGCTCGTCTTCTGGGGCCAACGTCCTGACTTTC CASSSSSGANVLTF
TRBJ1-6 TRBD1 TRBV7-2 NA TGTGCCAGCAGAACGGACAGGGGGCCTTCACCCCTCCACTTT CASRTDRGPSPLHF
TRBJ2-1 TRBD2 TRBV27 NA TGTGCCAGCAGTTGGCGCGGGGGGGCCCATGAGCAGTTCTTC CASSWRGGAHEQFF
TRBJ1-5 TRBD1 TRBV6-5 NA TGTGCCAGCAGTCAGACAGGGCCCAATCAGCCCCAGCATTTT CASSQTGPNQPQHF
TRBJ2-2 NA TRBV10-1 NA TGCGCCAGCAGTAACCAGGGGCTGATTGCCGGGGAGCTGTTTTTT CASSNQGLIAGELFF
TRBJ2-3 NA TRBV12-3/TRBV12-4 NA TGTGCCAGCAGTTTAGGAGGAGGTACGCAGTATTTT CASSLGGGTQYF
TRBJ2-1 NA TRBV20-1 NA TGCAGTGCTAGTGCGGGGACTTATAATGAGCAGTTCTTC CSASAGTYNEQFF
TRBJ2-7 NA TRBV21-1 few TGTGCCAGCAGCAAAGGCGGGGAGGGAGCGGAGAGGGGCCAGCAGTACTTC CASSKGGEGAERGQQYF
TRBJ2-1 TRBD2 TRBV18 NA TGTGCCAGCTCATCAGCCCCGGGGGGTAACGATGAGCAGTTCTTC CASSSAPGGNDEQFF
TRBJ1-2 TRBD1 TRBV10-3 NA TGTGCCATCACCAAGGACAGGCAGGGCTATGGCTACACCTTC CAITKDRQGYGYTF
TRBJ2-7 TRBD1 TRBV2 NA TGTGCCAGCAGTGTCGAGGCAGGGGGATCCTACGAGCAGTACTTC CASSVEAGGSYEQYF
TRBJ2-1 TRBD2 TRBV3-1/TRBV3-2 NA TGTGCCAGCAGCCAAGAGGTAGCGGGGGGCAACAATGAGCAGTTCTTC CASSQEVAGGNNEQFF
TRBJ1-2 NA TRBV5-5 NA TGTGCCAGCAGCCTCTCGGTAGGGGCCAGCCTCTATGGCTACACCTTC CASSLSVGASLYGYTF
TRBJ2-7 TRBD2 TRBV7-2 NA TGTGCCAGCACCCGACTAGCGGGGGCCTACGAGCAGTACTTC CASTRLAGAYEQYF
TRBJ1-2 NA TRBV30 NA TGTGCCTGGCCTCTCAAGGGCGGGGGGGGATATGGCTACACCTTC CAWPLKGGGGYGYTF
TRBJ2-5 TRBD2 TRBV5-1 NA TGCGCCAGCAGCCCTAGCGGGGGGGCCCCGGAGACCCAGTACTTC CASSPSGGAPETQYF
TRBJ2-7 TRBD1 TRBV6-1 NA TGTGCCAGCAGTGAAGGAGGGACAGGATCCTACGAGCAGTACTTC CASSEGGTGSYEQYF
TRBJ2-4 NA TRBV18 NA TGTGCCAGCTCACCCTCGGTGGAGGCCAAAAACATTCAGTACTTC CASSPSVEAKNIQYF
TRBJ2-1 NA TRBV7-9 NA TGTGCCAGCAGCCCCGAAGGACTGCGATCCTACAATGAGCAGTTCTTC CASSPEGLRSYNEQFF
TRBJ1-5 NA TRBV2 NA TGTGCCAGCAGTGAAGGCCGGGACATTAATCAGCCCCAGCATTTT CASSEGRDINQPQHF
TRBJ1-5 NA TRBV7-8 NA TGTGCCAGCAGCCGGGGGGGGGCGAACAACAATCAGCCCCAGCATTTT CASSRGGANNNQPQHF
TRBJ2-5 TRBD2 TRBV19 NA TGTGCCAGTAGTATTTCTGGGAACGGGGGGGAGACCCAGTACTTC CASSISGNGGETQYF
TRBJ1-1 NA TRBV19 NA TGTGCCAGTACCTCGACAGGTCTGAACACTGAAGCTTTCTTT CASTSTGLNTEAFF
TRBJ2-1 TRBD2 TRBV29-1 NA TGCAGCGTTGAATTTTTCGGGGGGGAAACCTACAATGAGCAGTTCTTC CSVEFFGGETYNEQFF
TRBJ1-1 TRBD1 TRBV5-1 NA TGCGCCAGCAGCTCGACAGGGGGCACTGAAGCTTTCTTT CASSSTGGTEAFF
TRBJ1-1 NA TRBV15 NA TGTGCCACCAGCAGAGGACAGATGAACACTGAAGCTTTCTTT CATSRGQMNTEAFF
TRBJ2-1 NA TRBV2 NA TGTGCCAGCAGGGAGACTAGCTACAATGAGCAGTTCTTC CASRETSYNEQFF
TRBJ1-5 NA TRBV5-1 NA TGCGCCAGCAGCTTATATAGCAATCAGCCCCAGCATTTT CASSLYSNQPQHF
TRBJ2-7 TRBD2 TRBV7-2 NA TGTGCCAGCAGCTTCCAAGTCGGAGCGGGGGGCTACGAGCAGTACTTC CASSFQVGAGGYEQYF
TRBJ1-2 NA TRBV2 few TGTGCCACCCCCCCTCCCCGGGACAAAGGGTTTTATGGCTACACCTTC CATPPPRDKGFYGYTF
TRBJ2-2 TRBD1 TRBV6-5 NA TGTGCCAGCAGCAACAAGGGGGCGAGGACCGGGGAGCTGTTTTTT CASSNKGARTGELFF
TRBJ2-2 TRBD2 TRBV4-1 NA TGCGCCCGCAGCCGGGCGGGGGGAAACACCGGGGAGCTGTTTTTT CARSRAGGNTGELFF
TRBJ1-3 TRBD1 TRBV19 NA TGTGCCAGTAGTAGCGGGACAGCTGGAAACACCATATATTTT CASSSGTAGNTIYF
TRBJ1-1 TRBD1 TRBV6-5 NA TGTGCCAGCAACACACCTCAGACAGGGCCAGCTTTCTTT CASNTPQTGPAFF
TRBJ1-5 NA TRBV6-5 NA TGTGCCAGCAGGAAGGACAAGCAGCCCCAGCATTTT CASRKDKQPQHF
TRBJ1-4 NA TRBV6-5 NA TGTGCCAGCAGAACAGGGATAAATGAAAAACTGTTTTTT CASRTGINEKLFF
TRBJ1-1 NA TRBV7-3 NA TGTGCCAGCAGCGCATTTCCCGGGAACACTGAAGCTTTCTTT CASSAFPGNTEAFF
TRBJ1-2 TRBD1 TRBV6-6 NA TGTGCCAGCAGTTACTCGACGGGACAGGGTAGAGGCTACACCTTC CASSYSTGQGRGYTF
TRBJ1-5 NA TRBV27 NA TGTGCCAGCAGTTTAAACAGGGGCAATCAGCCCCAGCATTTT CASSLNRGNQPQHF
TRBJ1-2 TRBD1 TRBV25-1 few TGTGCCAGCAGTGATCCGGGACAGGGGGGGGGCTATGGCTACACCTTC CASSDPGQGGGYGYTF
TRBJ1-1 TRBD1 TRBV3-1/TRBV3-2 NA TGTGCCAGCAGCCAACCCGACAGGGACTCTGAAGCTTTCTTT CASSQPDRDSEAFF
TRBJ2-7 NA TRBV3-1/TRBV3-2 NA TGTGCCAGCAGCCACCTTTCCCCCACAGGGCCCCACGAGCAGTACTTC CASSHLSPTGPHEQYF
TRBJ2-1 NA TRBV18 NA TGTGCCAGCTCACCACCGTCGACCCCGGGCAATGAGCAGTTCTTC CASSPPSTPGNEQFF
TRBJ1-5 TRBD1 TRBV5-8 once TGTGCCAGCAGCTGGGGGACAGGTCAGAGCAATCAGCCCCAGCATTTT CASSWGTGQSNQPQHF
TRBJ1-1 NA TRBV7-3 NA TGTGCCAGCAGCCCCGACCCACAGGGAAACACTGAAGCTTTCTTT CASSPDPQGNTEAFF
TRBJ2-5 NA TRBV11-2 NA TGTGCCAGCAGCTTAGGAGCGGAAGAGACCCAGTACTTC CASSLGAEETQYF
TRBJ2-7 TRBD1 TRBV5-1 NA TGCGCCAGCACATCAGGGGGCCCCTACGAGCAGTACTTC CASTSGGPYEQYF